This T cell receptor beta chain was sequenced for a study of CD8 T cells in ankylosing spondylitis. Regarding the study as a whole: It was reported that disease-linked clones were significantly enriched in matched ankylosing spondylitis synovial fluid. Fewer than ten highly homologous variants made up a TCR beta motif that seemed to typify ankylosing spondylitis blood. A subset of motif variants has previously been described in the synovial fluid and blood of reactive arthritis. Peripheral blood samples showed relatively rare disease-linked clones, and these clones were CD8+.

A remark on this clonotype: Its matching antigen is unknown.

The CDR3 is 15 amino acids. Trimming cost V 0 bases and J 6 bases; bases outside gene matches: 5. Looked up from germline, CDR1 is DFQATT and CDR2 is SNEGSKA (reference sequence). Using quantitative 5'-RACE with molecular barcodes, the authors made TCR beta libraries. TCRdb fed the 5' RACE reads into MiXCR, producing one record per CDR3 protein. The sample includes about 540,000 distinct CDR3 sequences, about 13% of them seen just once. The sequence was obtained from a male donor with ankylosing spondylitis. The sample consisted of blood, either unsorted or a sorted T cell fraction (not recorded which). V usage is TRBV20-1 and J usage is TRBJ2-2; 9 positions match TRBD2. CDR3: CSARDGTSSAGELFF. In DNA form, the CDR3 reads TGCAGTGCTAGAGATGGGACTAGCAGTGCCGGGGAGCTGTTTTTT.